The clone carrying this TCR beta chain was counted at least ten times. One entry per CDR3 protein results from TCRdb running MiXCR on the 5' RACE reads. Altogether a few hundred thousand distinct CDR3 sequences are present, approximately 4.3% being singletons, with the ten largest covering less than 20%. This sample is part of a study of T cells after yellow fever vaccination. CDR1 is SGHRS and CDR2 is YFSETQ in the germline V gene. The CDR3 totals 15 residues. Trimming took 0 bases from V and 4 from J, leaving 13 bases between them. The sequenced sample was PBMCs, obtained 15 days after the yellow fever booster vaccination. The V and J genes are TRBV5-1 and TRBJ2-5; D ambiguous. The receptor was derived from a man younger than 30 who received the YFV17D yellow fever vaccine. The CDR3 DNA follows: TGCGCCAGCAGCTTGGCGGTCGGCGATCGAGAGACCCAGTACTTC. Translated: CASSLAVGDRETQYF.